The sequence of this TCR beta chain was determined in a study of blood T cells in healthy people across ages. A sample-barcoded 5' primer and a J-beta primer mix were used in a second PCR of about 6 to 11 cycles. TCRdb re-called the 5' RACE reads through MiXCR, storing one row per CDR3 protein. The sample consists of about 800,000 distinct CDR3 sequences, 25% of them appearing once. Germline CDR1 is SGHTA and CDR2 is FQGNSA. Trimming at V came to 5 bases and at J to 4 bases, leaving 9 bases not matched to a gene. This CDR3 is built from 15 residues. In addition, the sample was reused for a study of T cells of mothers and their children. That report notes: A few healthy Caucasian mothers and their six children donated. Reverse transcription into cDNA received all extracted RNA, at approximately 1.5 ug per 15 ul. The yield was over 9 million TCR beta CDR3 reads from each mother and approximately 3.1 million from each child.

This TCR came from a boy between 10 and 17 years old in good health. The sequencing input was blood. The chain combines TRBV7-2 with TRBJ2-5, with TRBD1 matching over 8 bases. CDR3 amino acids: CASSPGQGMRETQYF. The CDR3 DNA reads as TGTGCCAGCAGCCCCGGACAGGGAATGAGAGAGACCCAGTACTTC.